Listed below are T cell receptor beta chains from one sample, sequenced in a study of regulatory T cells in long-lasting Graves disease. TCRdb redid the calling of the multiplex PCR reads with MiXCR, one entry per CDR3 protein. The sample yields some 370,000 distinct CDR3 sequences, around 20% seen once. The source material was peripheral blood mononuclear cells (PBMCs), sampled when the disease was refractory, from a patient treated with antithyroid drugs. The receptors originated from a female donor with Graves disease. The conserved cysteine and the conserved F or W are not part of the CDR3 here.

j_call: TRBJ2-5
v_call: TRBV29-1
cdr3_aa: SVSQGGQGPQETQY

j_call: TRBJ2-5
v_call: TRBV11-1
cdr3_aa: ASSLSLGSQQETQY

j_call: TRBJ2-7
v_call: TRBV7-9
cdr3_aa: ASRRGQGLYYEQY

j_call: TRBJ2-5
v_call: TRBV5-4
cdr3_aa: ASSFGLAVGETQY

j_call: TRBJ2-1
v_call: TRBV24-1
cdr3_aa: ATSDFRQGYADEQF

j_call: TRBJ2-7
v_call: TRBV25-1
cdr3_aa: ASSERGGGAYEQY

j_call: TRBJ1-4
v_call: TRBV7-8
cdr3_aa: ASSPQGLVGKLF

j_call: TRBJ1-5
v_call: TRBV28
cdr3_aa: ASSFSDSNQPQH

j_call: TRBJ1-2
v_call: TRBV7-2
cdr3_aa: ASRQTPKAGYT

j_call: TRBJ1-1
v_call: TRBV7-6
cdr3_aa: ASSLLSRETEAF

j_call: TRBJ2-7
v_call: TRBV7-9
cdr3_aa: ASSPGPAEHEQY

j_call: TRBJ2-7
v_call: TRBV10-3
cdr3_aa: AISESPSATIYEQY

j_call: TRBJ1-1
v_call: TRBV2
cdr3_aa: ASSEWVTQDAF

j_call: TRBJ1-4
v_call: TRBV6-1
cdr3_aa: ASRSTGEKLF

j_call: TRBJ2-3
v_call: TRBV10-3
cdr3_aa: AISGGGEDTQY

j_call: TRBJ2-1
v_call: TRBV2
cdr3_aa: ASTLLAGGGEQF

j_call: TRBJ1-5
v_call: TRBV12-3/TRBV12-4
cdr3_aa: ASSRDRVAQPQH

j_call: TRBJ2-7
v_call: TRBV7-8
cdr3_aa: ASSTDLYEQY

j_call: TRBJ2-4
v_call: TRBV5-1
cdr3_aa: ASSLGDSSNIQY

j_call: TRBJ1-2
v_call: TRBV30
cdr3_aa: AQRKPGTAQYGYT

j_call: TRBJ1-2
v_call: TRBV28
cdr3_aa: ASTQVDGYGYT

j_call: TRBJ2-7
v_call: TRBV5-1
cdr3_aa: ASSFSGVSYEQY

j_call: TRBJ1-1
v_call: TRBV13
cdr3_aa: ASSLGQSAL

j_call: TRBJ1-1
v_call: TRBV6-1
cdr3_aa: ASSLTGGPPEAF

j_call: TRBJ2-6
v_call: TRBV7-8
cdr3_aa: ASSLARGRQPGRSGANVLT

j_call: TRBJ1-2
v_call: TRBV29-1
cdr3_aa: STMTGPTGYT

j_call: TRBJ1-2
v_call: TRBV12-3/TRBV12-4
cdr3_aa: ASSLGWTVST

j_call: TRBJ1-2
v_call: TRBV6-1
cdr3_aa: ATSEQVYGYT

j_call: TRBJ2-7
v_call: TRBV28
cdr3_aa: ASSSGGGPSYEQY

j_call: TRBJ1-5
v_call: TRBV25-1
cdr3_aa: ASSETGWDQPQH

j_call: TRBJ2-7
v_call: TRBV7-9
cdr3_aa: ASSASDRSSYEQY

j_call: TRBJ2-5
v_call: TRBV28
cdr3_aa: ASRGALETQY

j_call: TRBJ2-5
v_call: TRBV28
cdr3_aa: ASSGRTSGRGETQY

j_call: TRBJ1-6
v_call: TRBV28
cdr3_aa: ASSAGVSPLH

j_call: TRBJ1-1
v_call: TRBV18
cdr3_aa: ASSPQKNTEAF

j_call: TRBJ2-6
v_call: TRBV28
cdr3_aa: ASSLRQGNANVLT

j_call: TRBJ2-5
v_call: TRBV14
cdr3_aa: ASSQTLGEGIQETQY

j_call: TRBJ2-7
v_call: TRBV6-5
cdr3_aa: ASSYPLGEQY

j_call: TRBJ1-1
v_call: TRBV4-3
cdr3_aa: ASSLNPDSTTEAF

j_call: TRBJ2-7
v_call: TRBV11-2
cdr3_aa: ASRGQSSYEQY

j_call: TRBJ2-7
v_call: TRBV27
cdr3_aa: ASSYILGGYEQY

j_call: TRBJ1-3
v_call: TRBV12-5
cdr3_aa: ASGLIPGTAGNTIY

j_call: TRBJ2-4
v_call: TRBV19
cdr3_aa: AAGAPSGSGSSNIQY

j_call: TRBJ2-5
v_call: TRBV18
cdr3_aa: ASSPPGLTKETQY

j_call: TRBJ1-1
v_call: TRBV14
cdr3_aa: ASSPFSAGNTEAF